This T cell receptor (beta chain) emerged from a study of blood T cell repertoires in COVID-19 (dated by TCRdb to about 2020). With respect to the entire study: Samples covering the acute and convalescent phases of COVID-19 were provided by collaborators in the United States, Italy and Spain. Samples were obtained from the ongoing ImmuneRACE study (first 160 participants) and from over 1,000 subjects provided by 6 global collaborators. The repertoires were released in a freely available public database meant as a resource for research on the immune response to SARS-CoV-2. Nearly every sample came with metadata listing a de-identified subject ID, COVID-19 status, age in years and sex. Deeply sampled blood TCRbeta repertoires from subjects exposed to, actively infected with, or recovered from COVID-19 were included in the dataset. The material from the prospective study consisted of cDNA or gDNA derived from T cells, B-cell-depleted T cells, or PBMCs. HLA class I and class II types, where available, came from metadata supplied by the sample provider rather than from assay-based typing. The paper's findings and limits, for the study overall: The amount of clinical and demographic metadata varied by source and participant and was provided uncurated.

A word on this clone: Its specific antigen is unknown. Base qualities were left out, and no much larger clone turns up one base away.

V is clipped by 4 bases and J by 0 bases, and the sequence between their germline boundaries is 13 bases long. The germline V gene encodes CDR1 LGHDT and CDR2 YNNKEL (reference sequence). The cysteine opens and the phenylalanine closes a CDR3 of 15 amino acids. The entry retains the CDR3 DNA only, 45 bases that are in frame from base 1. One collaborating source in Seattle enrolled patients during active infection and followed them longitudinally through the course of disease. Each collaborating institution followed its own protocols to collect whole blood in K2EDTA tubes. For TCRbeta analysis, collaborators shipped samples in one of three forms: frozen whole blood, isolated PBMCs, or DNA extracted from either of those sample types. TCRbeta CDR3 regions were amplified from genomic DNA using the immunoSEQ Assay, a bias-controlled multiplex PCR. Turning to the authors' computational methods: The number of nucleated cells in each sample was estimated from the amplification of reference gene primers within the assay. To quantify the absolute abundance of each unique TCRbeta CDR3 rearrangement, sequence reads were collapsed and filtered. Productive Simpson clonality was computed per sample as the square root of Simpson's diversity index over productive rearrangements. TCRdb re-hosts the immuneACCESS table, in-frame sequences only. Its copies lack some clones; in the studies checked, an unresolved V gene accounts for under half of them, and the cause for the rest is not known. V, J and clone size reflect that table, while D and trimming were determined from the DNA. The sample records about 92,000 clones, approximately 90% of which are singletons. The ten most abundant clones make up around 16% of the sample.

The chain links TRBV3-1 (or the pseudogene TRBV3-2) with TRBJ2-7; TRBD1 could be the D gene, as 6 bases match. The specimen was peripheral blood. This clonotype originated in a woman between 55 and 75 years old with COVID-19, enrolled during active disease. CDR3 sequence: CASSRALDSSYEQYF. At the DNA level, the sequence is TGTGCCAGCAGCCGTGCCCTGGACAGCTCCTACGAGCAGTACTTC.